Here is one T cell receptor beta chain with its context. It was 5'RACE with constant-segment primers that produced the TCR alpha and TCR beta cDNA libraries, which carried sample barcodes and UMIs. TCRdb passed the 5' RACE reads through MiXCR, listing each CDR3 protein once. The table shows approximately 400,000 distinct CDR3 sequences, with about a sixth occurring only once. From germline, CDR1 is SGHRS and CDR2 YFSETQ. V shed 1 base, J shed 5 bases, and the junction held 13 bases outside the gene matches. This CDR3 has 18 amino acids. This record comes from a study of T-cell memory formation after mild COVID-19. Study in general: The study found TCR clusters largely donor specific.

The V and J genes are TRBV5-1 and TRBJ2-2, with TRBD2 matching over 8 bases. The sequence derives from a man younger than 35 who had mild COVID-19 (a few samples of this study predate the infection). Cell type and time point are not known. The source material was PBMCs or a T cell subset sorted from them (not recorded which). CDR3 sequence: CASSLNLAGLVDTGELFF. As DNA, the CDR3 is TGCGCCAGCAGCTTGAATCTAGCGGGCCTAGTAGATACCGGGGAGCTGTTTTTT.